These 25 T cell receptor beta chains came from one sample sequenced in a study of T-cell memory formation after mild COVID-19. MiXCR, applied by TCRdb to the 5' RACE reads, yields one record per CDR3 protein. The sample contains 260,000 or so distinct CDR3 sequences, 16% of which appear only once. Source material: PBMCs or a T cell subset sorted from them (not recorded which). Receptors were obtained from a man in his late teens or twenties who had mild COVID-19 (a few samples of this study predate the infection). Cell type and time point are not known.

The chain carries TRBV6-5 and TRBJ2-5, with 9 positions matching TRBD2. The CDR3 has 14 amino acids. Trimming took 0 bases from V and 7 from J; bases not matched to a gene: 3. Germline V gene lookup returns CDR1 MNHEY and CDR2 SVGAGI. The CDR3 nucleotides read TGTGCCAGCAGTTACTCAGCGGGGGGTAGGACCCAGTACTTC. As protein: CASSYSAGGRTQYF.

The V and J genes are TRBV29-1 and TRBJ2-3; the match to TRBD1 covers 8 bases. The length of the CDR3 is 12 residues. Trimming at V came to 7 bases and at J to 6 bases, leaving 6 bases not matched to a gene. Germline values: CDR1 SQVTM, CDR2 ANQGSEA. The CDR3 protein is CSEWTGSDTQYF. The CDR3 DNA is TGCAGCGAATGGACAGGGTCGGATACGCAGTATTTT.

This clonotype was seen more than once but under ten times. J is TRBJ1-1 and V is TRBV5-1; D may be TRBD1 (5 bases). Trimming left V 2 bases short and J 1 base short, with 6 bases between. CDR1 SGHRS and CDR2 YFSETQ come from the germline V gene. CDR3 length equals 13 residues. CDR3 loop: CASSFGANTEAFF. CDR3 bases: TGCGCCAGCAGCTTCGGGGCGAACACTGAAGCTTTCTTT.

There are a few counts of this clonotype. The chain recombines TRBV6-5 with TRBJ2-2, with TRBD2 as a possible D gene (6 bases). With 6 bases removed from V and 5 bases from J, the gap between germline ends came to 16 bases. The CDR3 loop spans 15 amino acids. The germline V gene has CDR1 MNHEY and CDR2 SVGAGI. CDR3 bases: TGTGCCAGCAGCCCGTTCAGGACTAAAACCGGGGAGCTGTTTTTT. This gives the protein CASSPFRTKTGELFF.

The genes are TRBV6-6 and TRBJ1-1; 8 nucleotides agree with TRBD1. After removal of 5 bases from V and 8 bases from J, the junction contained 7 bases not matched to a gene. Germline values: CDR1 MNHNY, CDR2 SVGAGI (reference sequence). The CDR3 extends over 13 amino acids. The CDR3 here is CASSRAGTGEAFF. In nucleotides, the CDR3 is TGTGCCAGCAGTCGCGCCGGGACAGGCGAAGCTTTCTTT.

CDR3 DNA sequence: TGTGCCAGCAGCACCCCCGGGACTAGCGGGGGGAGGAGTACAGATACGCAGTATTTT. This gives the protein CASSTPGTSGGRSTDTQYF. The J gene is TRBJ2-3, the V gene TRBV6-1, with TRBD2 matching 15 bases. The CDR3 contains 19 residues. Trimming at V came to 6 bases and at J to 3 bases, leaving 13 bases not matched to a gene. The germline V gene has CDR1 MNHNS and CDR2 SASEGT.

This clonotype was observed many times. V and J are TRBV7-2 and TRBJ2-3; D tentatively reads TRBD1 or TRBD2 (5 bases each). Germline CDR1 and CDR2: SGHTA and FQGNSA. This CDR3 contains 16 residues. The germline V and J ends were trimmed by 5 bases and 6 bases, with 21 bases remaining between them. The CDR3 protein is CASSQGFITPGDTQYF. CDR3 sequence (DNA): TGTGCCAGCAGCCAGGGTTTCATAACTCCGGGGGATACGCAGTATTTT.

This clonotype occurred many times. V gene TRBV7-2 combines with J gene TRBJ2-1; 10 bases align to TRBD2. V lost 7 bases, J lost 10 bases, and 10 bases stayed unmatched. Germline V gene data show CDR1 as SGHTA and CDR2 as FQGNSA. The CDR3 runs 14 residues. CDR3 bases: TGTGCCAGCACCAGACTAGCGGGCCGGTGGGAGCAGTTCTTC. Translation gives CASTRLAGRWEQFF.

This clonotype was observed a few times. The gene calls are TRBV7-2 and TRBJ2-3; TRBD2 agrees at 11 bases. Germline V gene lookup returns CDR1 SGHTA and CDR2 FQGNSA. The J segment lost 4 bases and the V segment lost 7 bases, leaving 7 bases of the junction unmatched. CDR3 size: 15 residues. The chain's CDR3 is CASNLLAGVADTQYF. CDR3 bases: TGTGCCAGCAACCTACTAGCGGGGGTTGCAGATACGCAGTATTTT.

V is TRBV20-1 and J is TRBJ2-1; 8 nucleotides match TRBD2. J lost 4 bases, V lost 5 bases, and 7 bases had no gene match. This CDR3 is 14 amino acids long. The germline V gene encodes CDR1 DFQATT and CDR2 SNEGSKA (reference sequence). In DNA, the CDR3 is TGCAGTGCTCGAAGCGGGGGCCCTTACAATGAGCAGTTCTTC. This codes for CSARSGGPYNEQFF.

This chain joins TRBV28 and TRBJ1-1; D call uncertain. The CDR3 totals 14 residues. Germline CDR1 MDHEN, CDR2 SYDVKM. Between the trimmed V and J ends, which lost 3 bases and 1 base, there was a span of 9 bases. The CDR3 sequence: CASSFHGENTEAFF. The DNA of the CDR3 is TGTGCCAGCAGTTTCCACGGCGAGAACACTGAAGCTTTCTTT.

This clonotype was counted ten times or more. This chain uses TRBV6-4 with TRBJ2-5, with 9 bases lining up with TRBD2. CDR1 is MRHNA, CDR2 SNTAGT, per germline. The CDR3 is made up of 15 amino acids. Trimming removed 5 bases from V and 5 bases from J; junction bases left unmatched: 9. For the CDR3, the DNA is TGTGCCAGCAGTCTTATAGCGGGGGCCGGGGAGACCCAGTACTTC. Translating it yields CASSLIAGAGETQYF.

The rearrangement links TRBV3-1 to TRBJ2-7, with unresolved D. The CDR3 consists of 12 residues. V was clipped by 1 base and J by 4 bases, with 5 bases between them. CDR1 LGHDT and CDR2 YNNKEL come from the germline V gene (reference sequence). CDR3 nucleotide sequence: TGTGCCAGCAGCCAAGCTGCTTACGAGCAGTACTTC. It yields the protein CASSQAAYEQYF.

This clonotype was detected a few times. J is TRBJ1-6 and V is TRBV5-4; D perhaps matches TRBD1 (6 bases). The CDR3 extends over 14 amino acids. Trimming shortened V by 4 bases and J by 5 bases, and 10 bases separated the two germline ends. Per the germline V gene, CDR1 is SGHNT and CDR2 is YYREEE (reference sequence). CDR3 in amino acids: CASSQDSDNSPLHF. The DNA of the CDR3 is TGTGCCAGCAGCCAGGACAGCGATAATTCACCCCTCCACTTT.

This clonotype appeared a few times. The chain couples TRBV5-1 to TRBJ2-1; 9 bases are a match to TRBD2. CDR3 length equals 15 residues. Germline CDR1 is SGHRS and CDR2 is YFSETQ. V dropped 3 bases and J dropped 8; count of bases not matched to a gene: 9. Here the CDR3 reads CASSSTSGSIYEQFF. CDR3 in DNA: TGCGCCAGCAGCTCAACTAGCGGGTCTATTTATGAGCAGTTCTTC.

The DNA for the CDR3 is TGTGCCAGCTCACCAGGGCTGGGGATCGAGGAAAAACTGTTTTTT. Its protein is CASSPGLGIEEKLFF. This chain uses TRBV18 with TRBJ1-4, with no clear D. The V end lost 2 bases, the J end lost 8 bases, and 15 bases lay between the germline ends. Germline V lookup: CDR1 KGHSH, CDR2 LQKENI. There are 15 residues in the CDR3.

The V call is TRBV5-1, the J call TRBJ2-3, with TRBD1 matching over 7 bases. CDR1 SGHRS and CDR2 YFSETQ come from the germline V gene. The CDR3 extends over 17 amino acids. After removal of 4 bases from V and 0 bases from J, the junction contained 11 bases not matched to a gene. CDR3: CASSQSRQGHSTDTQYF. In DNA, the CDR3 is TGCGCCAGCAGCCAGAGCCGACAGGGTCACAGCACAGATACGCAGTATTTT.

The genes are TRBV12-3 or TRBV12-4 and TRBJ2-2; D not certain. Trimming removed 3 bases from V and 3 bases from J, with 11 bases in between. The length of the CDR3 is 15 residues. CDR3 sequence: CASSFNEADTGELFF. The CDR3 bases are TGTGCCAGCAGTTTCAATGAGGCCGACACCGGGGAGCTGTTTTTT.

In its sample, this clonotype was seen a few times. V and J are TRBV5-1 and TRBJ2-3, with D uncertain. Trimming left V 6 bases short and J 1 base short, with 9 bases between. Germline V lookup: CDR1 SGHRS, CDR2 YFSETQ. This CDR3 comprises 13 residues. CDR3 residues: CASKDGGTDTQYF. In DNA, the CDR3 is TGCGCCAGCAAGGACGGAGGCACAGATACGCAGTATTTT.

V usage is TRBV5-1 and J usage is TRBJ2-7; 7 positions match TRBD1. CDR1 and CDR2 (germline): SGHRS, YFSETQ. This CDR3 is 13 amino acids long. With V trimmed by 0 bases and J by 6 bases, 3 bases remained unmatched. The CDR3 loop is CASSLAEGAEQYF. As DNA, the CDR3 is TGCGCCAGCAGCTTGGCCGAGGGGGCCGAGCAGTACTTC.

The chain couples TRBV24-1 to TRBJ2-3; 8 bases align to TRBD1. There are 13 residues in the CDR3. Trimming at V came to 8 bases and at J to 3 bases, leaving 3 bases not matched to a gene. CDR1 and CDR2 from the germline V gene are KGHDR and SFDVKD. The CDR3 bases are TGTGCCACCACCGGACAGGGTACAGATACGCAGTATTTT. It encodes CATTGQGTDTQYF.

V is TRBV7-2 and J is TRBJ2-5, with D perhaps matching TRBD1 (6 bases). CDR1 SGHTA and CDR2 FQGNSA come from the germline V gene. Deletions cut 5 bases from V and 5 bases from J, with 12 bases between. The CDR3 spans 13 residues. For the CDR3, the DNA is TGTGCCAGCAGCGTCGGGACACGGGAGACCCAGTACTTC. Translated: CASSVGTRETQYF.

The chain combines TRBV5-1 with TRBJ2-3, with 16 bases identical to TRBD2. Trimming removed 4 bases from V and 4 bases from J; junction bases left unmatched: 6. The CDR3 extends over 17 amino acids. CDR1 is SGHRS and CDR2 is YFSETQ in the germline V gene. The CDR3 here is CASSGTSGGAPPDTQYF. CDR3 coding DNA: TGCGCCAGCAGCGGGACTAGCGGGGGGGCCCCGCCAGATACGCAGTATTTT.

This clonotype is judged medium-sized. The rearrangement joins TRBV4-3 to TRBJ2-3; possibly TRBD2 for D (5 bases). Trimming shortened V by 4 bases and J by 6 bases, and 11 bases separated the two germline ends. From germline, CDR1 is LGHNA and CDR2 YSLEER. The CDR3 length is 13 residues. The CDR3 nucleotides are TGCGCCAGCAGCCCCCCGAGGGCCGATACGCAGTATTTT. Encoded protein: CASSPPRADTQYF.

This clonotype was recorded a few times. The chain has TRBV7-2 and TRBJ2-2; D is perhaps TRBD1 (5 bases). Germline assignment: CDR1 SGHTA and CDR2 FQGNSA. The CDR3 covers 14 residues. V dropped 5 bases and J dropped 7 bases, with 14 bases sitting between them. Here the CDR3 reads CASSMWLQGGELFF. In nucleotides, the CDR3 is TGTGCCAGCAGCATGTGGTTGCAGGGCGGGGAGCTGTTTTTT.